These 2 T cell receptor beta chains originate from one sample sequenced in a study of blood T cell repertoires in COVID-19. Sequencing used immunoSEQ multiplex PCR; TCRdb keeps in-frame clones, though not all of them. The table lists roughly 85,000 clones, roughly 88% of them singletons. Sequencing input: peripheral blood. Receptors originate from a man aged 50-60 years with active or convalescent COVID-19.

The chain employs TRBV4-1 and TRBJ2-1; the match to TRBD2 covers 7 bases. The germline V gene encodes CDR1 MGHRA and CDR2 YSYEKL. The CDR3 is 15 amino acids. With 7 bases clipped from V and 7 bases from J, the junction kept 13 bases outside the gene matches. In DNA form, the CDR3 reads TGCGCCAGCATGGCATTGGGCGGGAGAGGGAATGAGCAGTTCTTC. This codes for CASMALGGRGNEQFF.

Within the sample, this clone is medium-sized. The chain uses TRBV4-1 and TRBJ2-5; TRBD1 agrees at 7 bases. V lost 0 bases to trimming and J lost 5 bases; unmatched junction nucleotides: 9. The length of the CDR3 is 16 residues. Looked up from germline, CDR1 is MGHRA and CDR2 is YSYEKL. DNA for the CDR3: TGCGCCAGCAGCCAAGAAGGGACAGCGGCAATGGAGACCCAGTACTTC. It encodes CASSQEGTAAMETQYF.